A single T cell receptor beta chain is shown here with its context. The sample belongs to a study of blood T cell repertoires in COVID-19. Assignment of participants to cohorts was predicated upon participant-reported clinical history. Sequenced by immunoSEQ multiplex PCR; TCRdb stores in-frame clones only, minus some. The sample contains 220,000 or so clones, around 83% of which appear only once. CDR3 length: 13 residues. Trimming removed 8 bases at V and 2 bases at J, with 12 bases between. The germline V gene encodes CDR1 MNHEY and CDR2 SVGAGI. The receptor comes from a woman aged 40-49 years who had recovered from COVID-19. The V call is TRBV6-5, the J call TRBJ1-2; possibly TRBD1 for D (5 bases). The sequenced material came from PBMCs or T cells enriched from blood (not recorded which). The CDR3 spells CASHIDSNYGYTF. Here the CDR3 DNA reads TGTGCCAGCCATATCGACAGCAACTATGGCTACACCTTC.